The clone carrying this TCR beta chain was seen a single time. The sample belongs to a study of blood T cell repertoires in COVID-19. The germline V gene encodes CDR1 MGHDK and CDR2 SYGVNS. The CDR3 is 15 residues long. Trimming stripped 2 bases from V and 4 bases from J, with 14 bases between. Original handling: Nucleated cell counts were estimated from reference gene primer amplification. Only in-frame clones appear in the TCRdb table, and some are missing; sequencing was by immunoSEQ multiplex PCR. Clonal size and the V and J genes are those of that table, whereas D and trimming came from the DNA. The table includes about 370,000 clones, 80% to 90% detected once.

The origin of this receptor is a young man who had recovered from COVID-19. The rearrangement links TRBV25-1 to TRBJ1-2; tentative D call: TRBD1 (6 bases). Sequenced input: PBMCs or T cells enriched from blood (not recorded which). Here the CDR3 reads CASSEGPGQPYGYTF. The CDR3 region has the DNA TGTGCCAGCAGTGAAGGGCCCGGACAGCCCTATGGCTACACCTTC.